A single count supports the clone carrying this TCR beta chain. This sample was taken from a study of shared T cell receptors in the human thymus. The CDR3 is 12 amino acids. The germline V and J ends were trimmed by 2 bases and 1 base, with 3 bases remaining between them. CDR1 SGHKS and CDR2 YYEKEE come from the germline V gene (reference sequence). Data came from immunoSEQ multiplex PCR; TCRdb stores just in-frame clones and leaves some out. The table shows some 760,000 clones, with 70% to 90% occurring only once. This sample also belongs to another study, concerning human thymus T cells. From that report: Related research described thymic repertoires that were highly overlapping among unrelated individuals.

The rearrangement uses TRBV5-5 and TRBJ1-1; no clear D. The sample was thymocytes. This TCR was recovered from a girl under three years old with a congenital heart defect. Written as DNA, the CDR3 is TGTGCCAGCAGCTTCAAGAACACTGAAGCTTTCTTT. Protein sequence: CASSFKNTEAFF.